The entry below describes one T cell receptor (beta chain). The V end was cut by 0 bases, the J end by 11 bases, with 16 bases between. Germline V gene lookup returns CDR1 LGHNA and CDR2 YSLEER. The CDR3 is made up of 15 amino acids. Some clones are missing from TCRdb's copy, which holds only in-frame ones; the method was immunoSEQ multiplex PCR. The table shows a few hundred thousand clones, with 70% to 90% occurring only once. This sample was included in a study of blood T cell repertoires in COVID-19. Cohort assignment relied on participant-reported clinical history. The chain uses TRBV4-3 and TRBJ2-2, with a tentative D call TRBD1 (5 bases). The sequenced sample consisted of PBMCs or T cells enriched from blood (not recorded which). This clonotype was sampled from a man aged 25 to 40 who had recovered from COVID-19. CDR3 nucleotides: TGCGCCAGCAGCCAAGATGAAGGGGCCCTTTCCGAGCTGTTTTTT. Translated, it gives CASSQDEGALSELFF.